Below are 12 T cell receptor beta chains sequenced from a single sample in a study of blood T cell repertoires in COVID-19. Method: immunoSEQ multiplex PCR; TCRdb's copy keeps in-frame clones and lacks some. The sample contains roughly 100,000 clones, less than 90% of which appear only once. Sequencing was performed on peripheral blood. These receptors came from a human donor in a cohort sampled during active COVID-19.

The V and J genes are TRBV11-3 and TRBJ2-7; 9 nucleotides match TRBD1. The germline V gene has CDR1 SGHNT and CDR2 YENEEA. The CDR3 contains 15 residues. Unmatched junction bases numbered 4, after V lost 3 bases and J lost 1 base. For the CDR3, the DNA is TGTGCCAGCAGCTTCCGACAGGGGGATTCCTACGAGCAGTACTTC. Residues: CASSFRQGDSYEQYF.

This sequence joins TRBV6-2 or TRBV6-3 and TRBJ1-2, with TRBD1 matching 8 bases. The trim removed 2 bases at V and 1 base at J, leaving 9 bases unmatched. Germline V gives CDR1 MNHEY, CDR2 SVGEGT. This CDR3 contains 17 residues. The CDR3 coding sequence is TGTGCCAGCAGTTACGGCTGGACAGGGATCATTAACTATGGCTACACCTTC. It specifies CASSYGWTGIINYGYTF.

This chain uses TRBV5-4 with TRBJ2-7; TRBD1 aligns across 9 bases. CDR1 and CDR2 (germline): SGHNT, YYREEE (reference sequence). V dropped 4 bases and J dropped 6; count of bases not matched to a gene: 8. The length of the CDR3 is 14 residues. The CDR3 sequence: CASSPMTGGREQYF. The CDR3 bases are TGTGCCAGCAGCCCCATGACAGGGGGACGCGAGCAGTACTTC.

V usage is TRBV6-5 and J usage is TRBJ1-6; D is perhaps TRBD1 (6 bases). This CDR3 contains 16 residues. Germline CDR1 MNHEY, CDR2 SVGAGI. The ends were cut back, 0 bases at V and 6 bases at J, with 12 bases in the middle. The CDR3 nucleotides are TGTGCCAGCAGTTACTCGAAGAGGGGGGGTAATTCACCCCTCCACTTT. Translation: CASSYSKRGGNSPLHF.

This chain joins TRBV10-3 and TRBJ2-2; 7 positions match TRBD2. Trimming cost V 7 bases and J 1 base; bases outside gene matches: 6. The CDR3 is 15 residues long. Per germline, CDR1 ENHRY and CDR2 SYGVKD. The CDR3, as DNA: TGTGCCATCACCTCGCTAGCGGAGAACACCGGGGAGCTGTTTTTT. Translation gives CAITSLAENTGELFF.

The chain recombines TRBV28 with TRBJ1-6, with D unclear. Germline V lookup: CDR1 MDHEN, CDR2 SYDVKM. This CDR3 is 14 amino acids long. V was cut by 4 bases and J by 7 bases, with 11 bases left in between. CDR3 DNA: TGTGCCAGCAGTTCAAGCCTTACCAATTCACCCCTCCACTTT. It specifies CASSSSLTNSPLHF. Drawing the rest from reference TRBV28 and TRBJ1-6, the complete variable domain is DVKVTQSSRYLVKRTGEKVFLECVQDMDHENMFWYRQDPGLGLRLIYFSYDVKMKEKGDIPEGYSVSREKKERFSLILESASTNQTSMYLCASSSSLTNSPLHFGNGTRLTVT.

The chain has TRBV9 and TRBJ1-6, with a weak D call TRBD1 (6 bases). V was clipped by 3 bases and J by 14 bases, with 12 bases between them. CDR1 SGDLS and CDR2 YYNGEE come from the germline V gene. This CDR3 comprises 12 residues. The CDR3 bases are TGTGCCAGCAGCGGGCAGACAGGAACCCTCCACTTT. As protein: CASSGQTGTLHF.

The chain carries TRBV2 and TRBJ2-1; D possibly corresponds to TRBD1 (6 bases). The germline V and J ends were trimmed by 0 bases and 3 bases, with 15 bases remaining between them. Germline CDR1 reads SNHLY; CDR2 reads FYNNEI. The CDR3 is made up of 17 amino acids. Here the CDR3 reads CASSEAAGGQFYNEQFF. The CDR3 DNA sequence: TGTGCCAGCAGTGAAGCTGCTGGAGGACAGTTCTACAATGAGCAGTTCTTC.

This chain's CDR3 is CASSFWGSHTEAFF. The CDR3 DNA is TGTGCCAGCAGTTTTTGGGGCTCTCACACTGAAGCTTTCTTT. J is TRBJ1-1 and V is TRBV28, with D perhaps matching TRBD1 (5 bases). Trimming removed 3 bases at V and 3 bases at J, with 11 bases between. The CDR3 has 14 residues. Germline values: CDR1 MDHEN, CDR2 SYDVKM.

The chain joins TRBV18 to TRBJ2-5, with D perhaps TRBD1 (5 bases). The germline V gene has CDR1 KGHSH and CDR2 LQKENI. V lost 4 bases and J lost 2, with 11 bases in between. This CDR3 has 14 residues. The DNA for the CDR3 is TGTGCCAGCTCACTTACAGGAGTACAAGAGACCCAGTACTTC. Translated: CASSLTGVQETQYF.

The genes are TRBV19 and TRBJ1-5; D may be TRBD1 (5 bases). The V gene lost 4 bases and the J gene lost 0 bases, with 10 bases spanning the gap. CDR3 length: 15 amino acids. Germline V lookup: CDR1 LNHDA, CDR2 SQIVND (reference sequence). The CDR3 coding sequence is TGTGCCAGTAGTACCACAGGATATAGCAATCAGCCCCAGCATTTT. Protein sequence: CASSTTGYSNQPQHF.

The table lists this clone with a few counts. The CDR3 sequence is CASSRGQDNSPLHF. Written as DNA, the CDR3 is TGTGCCAGCAGCCGAGGACAGGACAATTCACCCCTCCACTTT. V gene TRBV7-3 combines with J gene TRBJ1-6; 7 bases are a match to TRBD1. Germline V gene sequence: CDR1 SGHTA, CDR2 FQGTGA. The CDR3 spans 14 residues. The V gene end was trimmed by 5 bases and the J gene end by 7 bases; junction bases not matched to a gene: 5.